One T cell receptor beta chain is described in this entry. In this sample, this clonotype turned up a few times. The specificity of this receptor is unknown. Base qualities are not provided; no much larger clone lies one nucleotide away. Ophthalmopathy patients had moderately to severely active disease, Clinical Activity Score of at least 3, NOSPECS grade of at least 4, and duration under 3 months. Exclusion was applied to patients with uncontrolled infections, other autoimmune diseases, pregnancy or lactation. Diagnoses were based on clinical symptoms, serum thyroxine and TRAb, thyroid ultrasound and orbital computed tomography. PBMCs were separated from roughly 10 ml of fresh peripheral blood using Ficoll-Paque density gradient centrifugation. Total RNA was extracted with Trizol reagent, and quality was checked on an Agilent 2100 Bioanalyzer. The sample belongs to a study of T cells in Graves' hyperthyroidism and ophthalmopathy (dated by TCRdb to about 2019). In terms of the full investigation: Peripheral blood samples were taken at initial diagnosis, before any treatment was given. A discovery cohort of approximately 97 patients, about 43 with Graves' ophthalmopathy and 55 to 65 with stable Graves' hyperthyroidism, was used to find distinguishing TCR V-J signatures. Prospective prediction of ophthalmopathy was tested in an independent validation cohort consisting of fewer than 20 hyperthyroidism patients and about 17 patients who later progressed to ophthalmopathy. The approximately 90 discovery patients were divided at random into training and test sets in a 7:3 ratio. The study also compared thyroid tissue and blood T-cell repertoires from more than 5 Graves' hyperthyroidism patients. Once sampling was done, hyperthyroidism patients were given methimazole at a starting dose of 30 mg daily, whereas ophthalmopathy patients were given high-dose intravenous methylprednisolone. The paper reports TCR Vbeta CDR3 sequencing of 135 peripheral blood samples: approximately 41 ophthalmopathy, fewer than 80 hyperthyroidism and approximately 17 progressor patients.

The TCR beta CDR3 regions were amplified from the RNA transcripts. The first round of RT-PCR for the TCR CDR3 was performed with the HTBI primer set and the Qiagen OneStep RT-PCR kit. Libraries were constructed in a second round of multiplex PCR, after which size selection and purification were performed. Libraries were sequenced paired-end with 100 bp reads on an Illumina HiSeq2000. Under the source paper's analysis protocol: SOAPnuke was used to process the raw data, throwing out any read that contained adapters or uncalled bases, had a mean Phred below 15, or lacked an exact constant-primer or identifier match. High-quality paired reads were merged with COPE v1.2.5, and unique nucleotide sequences were defined as clonotypes. MiTCR v1.1 was used to align clonotypes to the IMGT TRBV, TRBD and TRBJ reference segments. The analysis was restricted to V-J combinations with a frequency above 0.0001, which together covered roughly 99% of the repertoires. The TCS score was defined as F50 (clonal expansion) divided by E x V (chaos), with BLOSUM62-based TCRdist calculated between CDR3 peptides within each V-J. Welch's t-statistics and random forest reduced fewer than 600 V-J features to 13, which were used in a naive Bayes classifier (R e1071). TCRdb reprocessed the public reads (quality trimming at Q25 with fastp, clone calling with MiXCR) and kept in-frame beta chains. Rows are combined by CDR3 protein, so each entry shows the most common genes and DNA. For this entry, the V and J calls and clone size follow TCRdb and not the study's own pipeline. The sample table contains around 570,000 distinct CDR3 sequences; only one count was recorded for around 20% of them. Of the sample, 45% to 50% falls within the top ten clones.

Unmatched junction bases come to 8, with V trimmed by 6 bases and J by 1 base. From a lookup of the germline V gene (reference sequence), CDR1 and CDR2 are MNHEY and SMNVEV. Including cysteine and phenylalanine, the CDR3 has 15 amino acids. Only the CDR3 region is kept as DNA, spanning 45 bases read in frame from base 1. What the study reported, not specific to this receptor: A model built on a 13 V-J signature distinguished ophthalmopathy from stable hyperthyroidism, reaching about 89% sensitivity and around 81% specificity in cross-validation and 80%/75% in testing. Blood samples also contained most of the expanded thyroid clonotypes (frequency above 0.001), which suggests that blood repertoires may reflect thyroid immune responses. In validation, the model predicted progression to ophthalmopathy a median of roughly 6.2 months before onset, with about 67% sensitivity and roughly 73% specificity. Sample size was not statistically predetermined, and investigators were not blinded to group allocation.

This sequence originates from a man in his forties with Graves' ophthalmopathy. The chain is encoded by TRBV27 joined to TRBJ1-1; TRBD1 agrees with 7 junctional bases. Sequenced sample: blood. The CDR3 here reads CASSQFPGGNTEAFF. The base sequence is TGTGCCAGCAGCCAATTCCCAGGGGGGAACACTGAAGCTTTCTTT.